This section outlines one T cell receptor (beta chain) sequence together with its context. These data originate in a study of T cell responses to AZD1222 COVID-19 vaccine. The assay was immunoSEQ multiplex PCR, and TCRdb's table has in-frame clones only and misses some. The data contain 150,000 to 160,000 clones, 80% to 90% of them singletons. V lost 10 bases, J lost 3 bases, and 16 bases lay in between. CDR3 length: 13 residues. Germline-derived CDR1 and CDR2 are SNHLY and FYNNEI. This clonotype originated in an adult in good health. This chain uses TRBV2 with TRBJ2-7; the D call may be TRBD1 or TRBD2 (5 bases each). Specimen: peripheral blood, collected on day 0 of MenACWY control vaccination. The CDR3 protein is CANTRDADYEQYF. In DNA, the CDR3 is TGTGCCAACACCCGGGACGCGGACTACGAGCAGTACTTC.